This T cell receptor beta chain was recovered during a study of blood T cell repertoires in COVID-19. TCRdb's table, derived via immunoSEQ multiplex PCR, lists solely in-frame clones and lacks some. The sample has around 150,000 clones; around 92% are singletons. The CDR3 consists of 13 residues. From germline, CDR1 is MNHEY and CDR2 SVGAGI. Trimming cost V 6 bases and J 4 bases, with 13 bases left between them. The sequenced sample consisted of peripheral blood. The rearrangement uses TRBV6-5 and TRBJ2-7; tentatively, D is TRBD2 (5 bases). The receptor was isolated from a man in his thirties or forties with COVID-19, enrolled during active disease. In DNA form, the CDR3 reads TGTGCCAGCAGCCCCCAGAGGGATTACGAGCAGTACTTC. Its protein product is CASSPQRDYEQYF.